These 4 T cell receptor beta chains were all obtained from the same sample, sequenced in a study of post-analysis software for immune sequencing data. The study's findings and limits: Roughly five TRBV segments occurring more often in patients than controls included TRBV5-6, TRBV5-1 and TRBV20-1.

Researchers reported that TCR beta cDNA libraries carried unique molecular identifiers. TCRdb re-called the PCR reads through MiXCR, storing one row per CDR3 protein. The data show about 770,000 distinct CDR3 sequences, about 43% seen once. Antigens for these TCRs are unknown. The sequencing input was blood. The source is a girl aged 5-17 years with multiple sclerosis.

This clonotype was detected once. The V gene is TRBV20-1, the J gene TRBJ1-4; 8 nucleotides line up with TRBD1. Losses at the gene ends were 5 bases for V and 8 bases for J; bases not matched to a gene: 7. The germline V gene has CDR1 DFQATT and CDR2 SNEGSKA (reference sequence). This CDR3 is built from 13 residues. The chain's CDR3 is CSAEQGGEEKLFF. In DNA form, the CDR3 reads TGCAGTGCTGAACAGGGGGGAGAGGAAAAACTGTTTTTT.

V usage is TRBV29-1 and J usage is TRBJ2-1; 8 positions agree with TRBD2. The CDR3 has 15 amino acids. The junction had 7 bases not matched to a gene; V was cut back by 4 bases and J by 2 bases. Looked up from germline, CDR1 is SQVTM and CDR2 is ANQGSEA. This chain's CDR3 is CSVAPLAEAYNEQFF. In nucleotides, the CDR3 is TGCAGCGTTGCCCCACTAGCGGAGGCCTACAATGAGCAGTTCTTC.

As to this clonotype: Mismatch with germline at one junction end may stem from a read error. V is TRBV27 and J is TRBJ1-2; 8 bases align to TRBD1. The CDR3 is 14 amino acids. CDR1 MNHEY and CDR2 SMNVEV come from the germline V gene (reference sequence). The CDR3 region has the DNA TGTGTCAGCAGTCCTTCAGGGGGCGACTATGGCTACACCTTC. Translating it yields CVSSPSGGDYGYTF.

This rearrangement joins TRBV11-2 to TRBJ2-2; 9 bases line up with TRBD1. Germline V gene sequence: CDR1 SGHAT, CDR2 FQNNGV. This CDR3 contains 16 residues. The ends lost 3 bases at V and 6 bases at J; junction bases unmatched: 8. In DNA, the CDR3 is TGTGCCAGCAGCTTCCCCACAGGGGGCGCGTCCGGGGAGCTGTTTTTT. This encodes CASSFPTGGASGELFF.